This T cell receptor (beta chain) comes out of a study of blood T cell repertoires in COVID-19. Under the authors' procedure: Scientists estimated how many nucleated cells there were by amplifying reference gene primers. Measured with immunoSEQ multiplex PCR; TCRdb has only the in-frame clones, and not every one. V, J and clone size are taken as reported in that table, and D and trimming were inferred from the DNA itself. The sample includes fewer than 150,000 clones, roughly 80% of them seen just once. The germline V gene encodes CDR1 SGHDT and CDR2 YYEEEE. The CDR3 sequence is 14 residues long. V lost 0 bases and J lost 7, with 11 bases in between.

This clonotype originated in a man aged 65 to 79 with acute or convalescent COVID-19. The chain combines TRBV5-6 with TRBJ1-5; perhaps TRBD1 as D (5 bases). Sequences were obtained from peripheral blood. The CDR3 DNA reads as TGTGCCAGCAGCTTGGTTGGGGAGGGGCAGCCCCAGCATTTT. It is translated as CASSLVGEGQPQHF.